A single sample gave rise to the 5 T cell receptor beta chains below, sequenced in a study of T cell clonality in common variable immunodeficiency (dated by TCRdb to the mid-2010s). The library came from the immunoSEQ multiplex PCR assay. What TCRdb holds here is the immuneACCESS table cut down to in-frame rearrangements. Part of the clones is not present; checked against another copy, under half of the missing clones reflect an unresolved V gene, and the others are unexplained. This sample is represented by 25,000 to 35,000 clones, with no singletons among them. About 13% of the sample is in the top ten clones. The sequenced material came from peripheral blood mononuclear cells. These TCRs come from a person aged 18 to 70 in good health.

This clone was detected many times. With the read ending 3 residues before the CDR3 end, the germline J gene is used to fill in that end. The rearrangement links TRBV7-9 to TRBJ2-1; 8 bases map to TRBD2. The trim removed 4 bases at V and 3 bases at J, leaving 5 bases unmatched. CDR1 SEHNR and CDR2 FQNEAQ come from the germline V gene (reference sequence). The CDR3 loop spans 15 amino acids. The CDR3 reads CASSSGGAFYNEQFF. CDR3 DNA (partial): TGTGCCAGCAGCTCCGGGGGGGCCTTCTACAATGAG.

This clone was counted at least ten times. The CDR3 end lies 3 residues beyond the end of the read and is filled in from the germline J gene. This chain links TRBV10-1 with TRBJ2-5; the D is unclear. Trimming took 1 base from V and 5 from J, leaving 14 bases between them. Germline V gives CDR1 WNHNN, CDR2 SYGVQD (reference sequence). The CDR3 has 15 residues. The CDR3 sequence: CASSEWLETGETQYF. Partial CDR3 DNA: TGCGCCAGCAGTGAGTGGTTGGAGACTGGGGAGACC.

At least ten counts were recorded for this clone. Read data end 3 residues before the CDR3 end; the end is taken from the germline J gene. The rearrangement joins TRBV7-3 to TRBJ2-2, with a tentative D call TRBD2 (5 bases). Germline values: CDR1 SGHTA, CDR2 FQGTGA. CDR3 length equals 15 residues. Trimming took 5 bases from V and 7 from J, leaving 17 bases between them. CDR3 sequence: CASSRSLVDGGELFF. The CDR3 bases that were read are TGTGCCAGCAGCCGATCACTAGTCGACGGCGGGGAG.

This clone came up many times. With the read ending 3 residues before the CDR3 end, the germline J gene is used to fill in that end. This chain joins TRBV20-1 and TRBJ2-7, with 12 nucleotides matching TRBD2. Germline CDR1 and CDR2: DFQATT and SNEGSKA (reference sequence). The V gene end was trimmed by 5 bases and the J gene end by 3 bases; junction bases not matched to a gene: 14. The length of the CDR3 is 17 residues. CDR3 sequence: CSAGWVFPTSGGYEQYF. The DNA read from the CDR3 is TGCAGTGCTGGGTGGGTATTCCCGACTAGCGGGGGCTACGAG.

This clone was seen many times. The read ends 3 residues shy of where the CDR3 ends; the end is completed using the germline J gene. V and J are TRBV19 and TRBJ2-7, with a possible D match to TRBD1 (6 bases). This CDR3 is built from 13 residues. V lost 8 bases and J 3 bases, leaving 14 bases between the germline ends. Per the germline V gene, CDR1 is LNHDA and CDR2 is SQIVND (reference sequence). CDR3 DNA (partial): TGTGCCAGTTCCGCAGGGGCCTACTACGAG. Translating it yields CASSAGAYYE. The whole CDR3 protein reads CASSAGAYYEQYF.